This T cell receptor beta chain came from a study of T-cell reconstitution after alpha-beta-depleted transplantation in children. Study-wide results and limits: Most T-cell counts and diversity one year after the transplant came from T cells that were newly produced. Surviving recipient cells, namely T cells and thymic progenitors, were the source of high day-60 TCRbeta diversity in some patients. Several hundred expanded graft clones reportedly gave rise to the alpha-beta T cells present about two months after transplant.

The germline CDR1 and CDR2 sequences are SGDLS and YYNGEE. This CDR3 region has 16 residues. V gave up 4 bases and J gave up 1 base, with 17 bases separating them. Preparation of the TCRbeta library used unique molecular identifiers. TCRdb reanalysed the PCR reads using MiXCR and keeps one entry per CDR3 protein. The data show nearly 350,000 distinct CDR3 sequences, about 16% seen once. Worth noting for this clonotype: Antigen specificity is unknown.

This sample comprised PBMCs, mostly from graft donor cells, obtained 360 days after TCRalphabeta/CD19-depleted stem cell transplant. The source is a male patient under 10 years old who had a stem cell transplant for acute lymphoblastic leukemia, so the T cells may come from the graft donor. The J gene is TRBJ2-5, the V gene TRBV9; possibly TRBD1 or TRBD2 for D (5 bases each). The CDR3, as DNA: TGTGCCAGCAGCCGTTGGGACGGAGATGTCCAAGAGACCCAGTACTTC. This sequence encodes CASSRWDGDVQETQYF. Combining the CDR3 with reference TRBV9 and TRBJ2-5 gives the whole variable domain DSGVTQTPKHLITATGQRVTLRCSPRSGDLSVYWYQQSLDQGLQFLIQYYNGEERAKGNILERFSAQQFPDLHSELNLSSLELGDSALYFCASSRWDGDVQETQYFGPGTRLLVL.